This T cell receptor beta chain originates from a study of Ad26.COV2.S vaccination and SARS-CoV-2 variants. Trimming cost V 1 base and J 7 bases, with 13 bases left between them. The CDR3 extends over 14 amino acids. Germline V CDR1 and CDR2: LGHDT, YNNKEL (reference sequence). The protocol was immunoSEQ multiplex PCR, while the TCRdb copy is restricted to in-frame clones and leaves out a portion. Among 440,000 or so clones listed, 80% to 90% were seen once. Treatment noted: about 20 received Ad26.COV2.S at low or high dose, single or two shots; a few received placebo; per-sample allocation not given. Sample collection was performed on day 63 after the first vaccine or placebo injection.

The chain carries TRBV3-1 (or the pseudogene TRBV3-2) and TRBJ2-5, with D hard to call. The sequence was obtained from a person between 18 and 60 years old who received the Ad26.COV2.S COVID-19 vaccine or a placebo. This specimen consisted of peripheral blood, obtained in a trial of Ad26.COV2.S vaccine versus placebo. The CDR3 region is CASSQGPSQRTQYF. The CDR3 bases are TGTGCCAGCAGCCAAGGACCCTCCCAAAGGACCCAGTACTTC.